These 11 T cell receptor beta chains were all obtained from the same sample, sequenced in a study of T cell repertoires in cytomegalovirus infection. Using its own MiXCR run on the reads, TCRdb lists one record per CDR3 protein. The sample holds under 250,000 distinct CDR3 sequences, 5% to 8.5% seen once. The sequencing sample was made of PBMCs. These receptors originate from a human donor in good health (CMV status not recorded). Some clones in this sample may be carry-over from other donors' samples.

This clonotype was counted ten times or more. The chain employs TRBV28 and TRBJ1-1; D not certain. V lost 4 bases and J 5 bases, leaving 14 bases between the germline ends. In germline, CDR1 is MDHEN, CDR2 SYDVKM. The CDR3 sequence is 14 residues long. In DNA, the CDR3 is TGTGCCAGCAGTTCCCCCCTCGGTTGGACTGAAGCTTTCTTT. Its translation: CASSSPLGWTEAFF.

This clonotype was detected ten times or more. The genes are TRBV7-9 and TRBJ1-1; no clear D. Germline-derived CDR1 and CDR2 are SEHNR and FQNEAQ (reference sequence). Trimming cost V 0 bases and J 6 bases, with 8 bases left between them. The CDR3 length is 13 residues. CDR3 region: CASSLATASEAFF. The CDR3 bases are TGTGCCAGCAGCTTAGCGACGGCCTCTGAAGCTTTCTTT. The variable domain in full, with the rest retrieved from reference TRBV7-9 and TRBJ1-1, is DTGVSQNPRHKITKRGQNVTFRCDPISEHNRLYWYRQTLGQGPEFLTYFQNEAQLEKSRLLSDRFSAERPKGSFSTLEIQRTEQGDSAMYLCASSLATASEAFFGQGTRLTVV.

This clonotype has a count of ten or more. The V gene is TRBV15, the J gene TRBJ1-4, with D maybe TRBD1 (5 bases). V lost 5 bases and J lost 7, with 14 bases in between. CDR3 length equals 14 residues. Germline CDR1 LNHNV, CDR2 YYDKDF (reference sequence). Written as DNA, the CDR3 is TGTGCCACCAGCTACAGGCTTACCCTTGAAAAACTGTTTTTT. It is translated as CATSYRLTLEKLFF.

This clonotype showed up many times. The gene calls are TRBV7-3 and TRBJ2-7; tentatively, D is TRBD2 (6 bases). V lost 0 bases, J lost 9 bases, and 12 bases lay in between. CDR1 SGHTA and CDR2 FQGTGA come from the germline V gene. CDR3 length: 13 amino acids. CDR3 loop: CASSLTSGLWQYF. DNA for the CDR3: TGTGCCAGCAGCTTAACTTCGGGACTTTGGCAGTACTTC.

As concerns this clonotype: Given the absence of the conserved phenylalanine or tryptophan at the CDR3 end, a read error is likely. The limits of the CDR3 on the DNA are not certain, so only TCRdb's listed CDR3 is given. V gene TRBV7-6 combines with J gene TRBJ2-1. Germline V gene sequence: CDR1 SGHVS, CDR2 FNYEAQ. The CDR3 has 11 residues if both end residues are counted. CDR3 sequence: CASSLDNEQCC.

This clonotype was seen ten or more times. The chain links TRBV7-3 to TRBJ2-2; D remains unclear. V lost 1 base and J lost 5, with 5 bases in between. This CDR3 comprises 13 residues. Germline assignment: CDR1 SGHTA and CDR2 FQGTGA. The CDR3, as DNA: TGTGCCAGCAGCTTAATGGGGACCGGGGAGCTGTTTTTT. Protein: CASSLMGTGELFF.

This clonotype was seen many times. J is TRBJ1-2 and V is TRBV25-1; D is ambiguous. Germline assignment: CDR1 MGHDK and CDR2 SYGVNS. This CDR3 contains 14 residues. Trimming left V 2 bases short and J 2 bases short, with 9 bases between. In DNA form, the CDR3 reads TGTGCCAGCAGTGAACCCGGCCAGAACTATGGCTACACCTTC. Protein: CASSEPGQNYGYTF.

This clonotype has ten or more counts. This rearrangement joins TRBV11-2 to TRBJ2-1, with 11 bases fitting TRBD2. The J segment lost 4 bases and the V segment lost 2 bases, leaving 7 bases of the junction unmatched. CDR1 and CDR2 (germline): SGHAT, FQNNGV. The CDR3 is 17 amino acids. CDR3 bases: TGTGCCAGCAGCTTAAGCAGACTAGCGGGACAGTACAATGAGCAGTTCTTC. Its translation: CASSLSRLAGQYNEQFF.

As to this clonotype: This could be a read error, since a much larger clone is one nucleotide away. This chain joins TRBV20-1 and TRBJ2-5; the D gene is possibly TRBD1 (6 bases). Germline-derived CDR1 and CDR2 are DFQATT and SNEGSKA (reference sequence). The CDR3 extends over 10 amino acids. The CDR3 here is CSATGETRYF. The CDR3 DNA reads TGCAGTGCTACAGGGGAGACCCGGTACTTC.

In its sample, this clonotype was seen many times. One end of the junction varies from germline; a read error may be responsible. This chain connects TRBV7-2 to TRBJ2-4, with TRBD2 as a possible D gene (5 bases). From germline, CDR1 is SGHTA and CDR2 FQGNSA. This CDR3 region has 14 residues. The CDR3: CASSLGLAQNIQYF. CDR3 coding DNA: TGTGCCAGCAGCTTAGGGCTAGCCCAAAACATTCAGTACTTC.

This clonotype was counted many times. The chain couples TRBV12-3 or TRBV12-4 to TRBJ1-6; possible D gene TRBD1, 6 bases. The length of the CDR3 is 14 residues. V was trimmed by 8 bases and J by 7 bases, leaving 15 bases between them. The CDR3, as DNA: TGTGCCAGCGGTCTTACAGGGTCCAATTCACCCCTCCACTTT. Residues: CASGLTGSNSPLHF.